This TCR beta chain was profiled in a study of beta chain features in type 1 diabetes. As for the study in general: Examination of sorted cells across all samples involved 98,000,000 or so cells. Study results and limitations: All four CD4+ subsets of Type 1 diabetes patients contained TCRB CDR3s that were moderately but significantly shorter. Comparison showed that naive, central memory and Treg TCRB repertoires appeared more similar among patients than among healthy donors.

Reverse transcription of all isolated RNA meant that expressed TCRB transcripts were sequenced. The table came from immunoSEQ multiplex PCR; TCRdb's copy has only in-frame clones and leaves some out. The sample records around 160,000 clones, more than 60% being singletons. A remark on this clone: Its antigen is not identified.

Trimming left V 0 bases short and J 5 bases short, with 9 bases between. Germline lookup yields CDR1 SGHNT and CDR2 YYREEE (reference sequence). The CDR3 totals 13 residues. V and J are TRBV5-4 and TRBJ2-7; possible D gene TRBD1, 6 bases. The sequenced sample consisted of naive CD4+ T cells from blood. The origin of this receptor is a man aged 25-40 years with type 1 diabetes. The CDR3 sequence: CASSLDRVHEQYF. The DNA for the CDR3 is TGTGCCAGCAGCTTGGACAGGGTGCACGAGCAGTACTTC.